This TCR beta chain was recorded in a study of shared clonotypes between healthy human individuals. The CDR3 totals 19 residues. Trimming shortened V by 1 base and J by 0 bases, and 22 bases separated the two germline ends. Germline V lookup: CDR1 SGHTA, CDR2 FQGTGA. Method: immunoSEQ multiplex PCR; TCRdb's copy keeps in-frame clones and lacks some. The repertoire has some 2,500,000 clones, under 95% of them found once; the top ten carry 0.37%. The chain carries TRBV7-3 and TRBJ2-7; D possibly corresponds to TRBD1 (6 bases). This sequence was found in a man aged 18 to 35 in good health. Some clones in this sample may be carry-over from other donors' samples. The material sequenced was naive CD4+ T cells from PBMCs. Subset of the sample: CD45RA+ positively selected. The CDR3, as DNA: TGTGCCAGCAGCTTAAGGGGACCCTTGAACCGGGACACCTCCTACGAGCAGTACTTC. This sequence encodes CASSLRGPLNRDTSYEQYF.